One sample yielded the 31 T cell receptor beta chains listed below, sequenced in a study of T-cell reconstitution after alpha-beta-depleted transplantation in children. Researchers prepared the TCRbeta library using unique molecular identifiers, the study reports. TCRdb passed the PCR reads through MiXCR, listing each CDR3 protein once. The sample holds 670,000 or so distinct CDR3 sequences; around 13% are singletons and the top ten take 0.79%. The source material was PBMCs, sampled before TCRalphabeta/CD19-depleted stem cell transplant. The source of these receptors is a girl aged 2-15 years with congenital amegakaryocytic thrombocytopenia, due to receive a stem cell transplant.

This clonotype was seen at least ten times. The CDR3 nucleotides read TGCAGCGTCGAGGGTATTGGGAGGGGAGGCTACAATGAGCAGTTCTTC. It encodes CSVEGIGRGGYNEQFF. V is TRBV29-1 and J is TRBJ2-1; 7 nucleotides agree with TRBD2. Germline CDR1 reads SQVTM; CDR2 reads ANQGSEA. The V and J ends lost 6 bases and 3 bases, in that order; junction bases with no gene match: 14. CDR3 size: 16 residues.

V and J are TRBV12-3 or TRBV12-4 and TRBJ2-2; tentative D call: TRBD2 (5 bases). The CDR3 runs 12 residues. Trimming pared 8 bases from V and 7 bases from J, leaving 11 bases between. DNA of the CDR3: TGTGCCAGCGGCGGGCCGAGCGGGGAGCTGTTTTTT. Its translation is CASGGPSGELFF.

The rearrangement uses TRBV11-2 and TRBJ1-1, with 8 bases that match TRBD1. Losses at the gene ends were 8 bases for V and 5 bases for J; bases not matched to a gene: 10. Germline values: CDR1 SGHAT, CDR2 FQNNGV. This CDR3 spans 14 amino acids. The CDR3, as DNA: TGTGCCAGCCTATACGGACAGGGAAGAACTGAAGCTTTCTTT. Amino acid sequence: CASLYGQGRTEAFF.

This clonotype turned up a few times. The chain combines TRBV7-2 with TRBJ2-4; TRBD2 is a possible D gene (6 bases). CDR1 is SGHTA and CDR2 is FQGNSA in the germline V gene. The CDR3 runs 14 residues. With 5 bases removed from V and 10 bases from J, the gap between germline ends came to 18 bases. The CDR3 loop reads CASSDPGLGGIQYF. CDR3 bases: TGTGCCAGCAGCGACCCGGGACTGGGGGGAATTCAGTACTTC. Looking up the rest from reference TRBV7-2 and TRBJ2-4 gives the full variable domain: GAGVSQSPSNKVTEKGKDVELRCDPISGHTALYWYRQSLGQGLEFLIYFQGNSAPDKSGLPSDRFSAERTGGSVSTLTIQRTQQEDSAVYLCASSDPGLGGIQYFGAGTRLSVL.

This clonotype appeared many times. This chain's CDR3 is CATSRDLTSLTGELFF. As DNA, the CDR3 is TGTGCCACCAGCAGAGATCTTACTAGCCTGACGGGGGAGCTGTTTTTT. The rearrangement joins TRBV15 to TRBJ2-2; a weak D match, TRBD2 (6 bases). Germline V gene sequence: CDR1 LNHNV, CDR2 YYDKDF (reference sequence). This CDR3 region has 16 residues. Trimming removed 0 bases from V and 8 bases from J, with 16 bases in between. Variable domain in full (rest from reference TRBV15 and TRBJ2-2): DAMVIQNPRYQVTQFGKPVTLSCSQTLNHNVMYWYQQKSSQAPKLLFHYYDKDFNNEADTPDNFQSRRPNTSFCFLDIRSPGLGDTAMYLCATSRDLTSLTGELFFGEGSRLTVL.

This clonotype was counted only a few times. The J gene is TRBJ2-7, the V gene TRBV5-1; D possibly uses TRBD1 or TRBD2 (6 bases each). This CDR3 is 12 amino acids long. Trimming stripped 3 bases from V and 6 bases from J, with 10 bases between. Looked up from germline, CDR1 is SGHRS and CDR2 is YFSETQ. The CDR3 bases are TGCGCCAGCAGCTCGGGGGCTCTCGAGCAGTACTTC. As protein: CASSSGALEQYF.

At least ten counts were recorded for this clonotype. The rearrangement joins TRBV15 to TRBJ2-5; 12 positions match TRBD2. Unmatched junction bases numbered 5, after V lost 6 bases and J lost 6 bases. The CDR3 runs to 14 residues. The germline V gene has CDR1 LNHNV and CDR2 YYDKDF (reference sequence). The CDR3 DNA follows: TGTGCCACCAGGACTAGCGGGAGATCGCAGACCCAGTACTTC. This gives the protein CATRTSGRSQTQYF. Looking up the rest from reference TRBV15 and TRBJ2-5 gives the full variable domain: DAMVIQNPRYQVTQFGKPVTLSCSQTLNHNVMYWYQQKSSQAPKLLFHYYDKDFNNEADTPDNFQSRRPNTSFCFLDIRSPGLGDTAMYLCATRTSGRSQTQYFGPGTRLLVL.

This clonotype was counted ten times or more. The genes are TRBV24-1 and TRBJ2-5, with D possibly matching TRBD2 (6 bases). The germline V gene encodes CDR1 KGHDR and CDR2 SFDVKD. Trimming left V 8 bases short and J 2 bases short, with 14 bases between. This CDR3 is 14 amino acids long. The CDR3 spells CATKGPAGQETQYF. As DNA, the CDR3 is TGTGCCACCAAAGGTCCAGCGGGTCAAGAGACCCAGTACTTC.

This clonotype showed up many times. The chain links TRBV12-3 or TRBV12-4 to TRBJ2-6; 9 bases are shared with TRBD1. The CDR3 has 20 amino acids. V lost 1 base to trimming and J lost 0 bases; unmatched junction nucleotides: 10. Here the CDR3 reads CASSLVLQGALISGANVLTF. CDR3 nucleotides: TGTGCCAGCAGTTTAGTTCTACAGGGGGCACTCATCTCTGGGGCCAACGTCCTGACTTTC.

This chain joins TRBV5-1 and TRBJ2-3; D may be TRBD1 (5 bases). This CDR3 region has 14 residues. Trimming removed 4 bases at V and 3 bases at J, with 12 bases between. Germline CDR1 is SGHRS and CDR2 is YFSETQ. DNA for the CDR3: TGCGCCAGCAGCGGCATCAGGGTTACAGATACGCAGTATTTT. It codes for CASSGIRVTDTQYF.

J is TRBJ2-7 and V is TRBV3-1; no reliable D call. The CDR3 has 12 amino acids. Germline assignment: CDR1 LGHDT and CDR2 YNNKEL (reference sequence). Trimming removed 2 bases at V and 5 bases at J, with 7 bases between. The CDR3 DNA is TGTGCCAGCAGCCAATCACCCCACGAGCAGTACTTC. Protein: CASSQSPHEQYF.

This chain links TRBV7-8 with TRBJ1-5; maybe TRBD1 (5 bases). The CDR3 sequence is 14 residues long. CDR1 and CDR2 from the germline V gene are SGHVS and FQNEAQ. Trimming took off 5 bases at V and 7 bases at J, with 15 bases between the two ends. This CDR3 is CASSIQPQGQPQHF. The CDR3 coding sequence is TGTGCCAGCAGCATACAACCCCAGGGCCAGCCCCAGCATTTT.

This clonotype was seen ten or more times. The chain combines TRBV11-1 with TRBJ2-1, with D possibly being TRBD2 (5 bases). Trimming removed 1 base from V and 7 bases from J, with 8 bases in between. The CDR3 runs 13 residues. Per germline, CDR1 SGHAT and CDR2 FQDESV (reference sequence). The chain's CDR3 is CASSLELANEQFF. CDR3 bases: TGTGCCAGCAGCTTAGAGCTAGCAAATGAGCAGTTCTTC. Using reference TRBV11-1 and TRBJ2-1 for the parts outside the CDR3, the full variable domain is EAEVAQSPRYKITEKSQAVAFWCDPISGHATLYWYRQILGQGPELLVQFQDESVVDDSQLPKDRFSAERLKGVDSTLKIQPAELGDSAMYLCASSLELANEQFFGPGTRLTVL.

This clonotype has ten or more counts. The rearrangement uses TRBV12-3 or TRBV12-4 and TRBJ1-5; the D is unclear. This CDR3 spans 12 amino acids. Trimming took 6 bases from V and 4 from J, leaving 7 bases between them. CDR3 DNA sequence: TGTGCCAGCAGCGACCAGAATCAGCCCCAGCATTTT. Translated: CASSDQNQPQHF.

This clonotype was found many times. This chain uses TRBV20-1 with TRBJ2-7; 13 bases agree with TRBD2. The CDR3 consists of 15 residues. Germline V gene lookup returns CDR1 DFQATT and CDR2 SNEGSKA (reference sequence). Trimming removed 6 bases from V and 3 bases from J; junction bases left unmatched: 8. In nucleotides, the CDR3 is TGCAGTGCCAAACCGGGACTAGCGGGGAACTACGAGCAGTACTTC. Its protein product is CSAKPGLAGNYEQYF.

This clonotype was seen ten or more times. This sequence joins TRBV7-9 and TRBJ2-1, with D maybe TRBD2 (5 bases). V dropped 0 bases and J dropped 8 bases, with 8 bases sitting between them. The V gene's germline CDR1 is SEHNR and CDR2 FQNEAQ (reference sequence). This CDR3 spans 13 amino acids. CDR3 sequence: CASSLALEDEQFF. DNA of the CDR3: TGTGCCAGCAGCTTAGCCCTGGAGGATGAGCAGTTCTTC.

The chain links TRBV12-3 or TRBV12-4 to TRBJ2-3, with D perhaps assigned TRBD1 or TRBD2 (5 bases each). The CDR3 covers 15 residues. The V gene lost 5 bases and the J gene lost 3 bases, with 15 bases spanning the gap. The DNA of the CDR3 is TGTGCCAGCAGTGACCTAGAGAGGGGTACAGATACGCAGTATTTT. It translates to CASSDLERGTDTQYF.

This clonotype has more than one count but fewer than ten. The chain carries TRBV29-1 and TRBJ1-1; no reliable D call. Looked up from germline, CDR1 is SQVTM and CDR2 is ANQGSEA. This CDR3 is 13 amino acids long. Between the trimmed V and J ends, which lost 4 bases and 0 bases, there was a span of 9 bases. Here the CDR3 DNA reads TGCAGCGTTGTTGGGGTGGTGAACACTGAAGCTTTCTTT. This gives the protein CSVVGVVNTEAFF.

This clonotype has a count of ten or more. The chain is built from TRBV27 and TRBJ2-1, with TRBD2 matching over 10 bases. This CDR3 is 14 amino acids long. Per germline, CDR1 MNHEY and CDR2 SMNVEV (reference sequence). Unmatched junction bases numbered 5, after V lost 6 bases and J lost 6 bases. The CDR3, as DNA: TGTGCCAGCAGCTCGGGACTAGCGATCAATGAGCAGTTCTTC. It encodes CASSSGLAINEQFF.

A note on this clonotype: One junction end does not reproduce the germline sequence, and a read error may be involved. This sequence joins TRBV20-1 and TRBJ2-1; the D is unclear. The CDR3 runs to 13 residues. Per the germline V gene, CDR1 is DFQATT and CDR2 is SNEGSKA (reference sequence). The CDR3 reads CSAKYVTYKEQFF. The CDR3 nucleotides are TGCAGTGCTAAATACGTAACCTACAAAGAGCAGTTCTTC.

V gene TRBV5-1 combines with J gene TRBJ2-7; the D gene is possibly TRBD2 (5 bases). Germline V CDR1 and CDR2: SGHRS, YFSETQ. This CDR3 has 15 residues. The V end lost 0 bases, the J end lost 2 bases, and 12 bases lay between the germline ends. CDR3 bases: TGCGCCAGCAGCTTGGCGGCCGGACTGGCCTACGAGCAGTACTTC. Amino acids: CASSLAAGLAYEQYF.

The CDR3, as DNA: TGCAGCGTTGAAGGAGGACTAGCGGAGAGCCAGTTCTTC. Protein product: CSVEGGLAESQFF. The chain has TRBV29-1 and TRBJ2-1; 10 positions match TRBD2. Germline V gives CDR1 SQVTM, CDR2 ANQGSEA. Trimming took 1 base from V and 13 from J; bases not matched to a gene: 7. This CDR3 comprises 13 residues.

This clonotype was picked up many times. The chain has TRBV24-1 and TRBJ2-7; D gene unclear. CDR3 length equals 15 residues. From germline, CDR1 is KGHDR and CDR2 SFDVKD. The ends were cut back, 4 bases at V and 4 bases at J, with 16 bases in the middle. The CDR3 spells CATSDFRAPVYEQYF. CDR3 nucleotides: TGTGCCACCAGTGACTTCCGGGCTCCCGTGTACGAGCAGTACTTC.

This clonotype was observed at least ten times. The CDR3 is CASSPNSGLAGASNEQFF. DNA of the CDR3: TGTGCCAGCAGTCCCAACTCAGGACTAGCGGGAGCCTCGAATGAGCAGTTCTTC. V gene TRBV28 combines with J gene TRBJ2-1, with 13 bases identical to TRBD2. Germline V gene data show CDR1 as MDHEN and CDR2 as SYDVKM. The CDR3 length is 18 residues. V was pared by 5 bases and J by 7 bases, with 14 bases of the junction left unmatched.

This clonotype has at least ten counts. The chain joins TRBV20-1 to TRBJ2-1, with a weak D call TRBD1 (6 bases). Germline assignment: CDR1 DFQATT and CDR2 SNEGSKA (reference sequence). This CDR3 contains 12 residues. The ends were cut back, 3 bases at V and 5 bases at J, with 8 bases in the middle. The CDR3 sequence: CSARAGDNEQFF. The CDR3 DNA reads TGCAGTGCTAGGGCAGGGGACAATGAGCAGTTCTTC.

This clonotype appeared many times. A much larger clone lies one base from this, so it may be a read error. The chain combines TRBV12-3 or TRBV12-4 with TRBJ2-2; no definite D call. V was trimmed by 3 bases and J by 4 bases, leaving 6 bases between them. The CDR3 length is 13 residues. CDR3 protein: CASSFLATGELFF. The CDR3 nucleotides are TGTGCCAGCAGTTTCTTGGCCACCGGGGAGCTGTTTTTT.

This chain connects TRBV29-1 to TRBJ2-1; no clear D gene. The ends were cut back, 8 bases at V and 3 bases at J, with 5 bases in the middle. The CDR3 extends over 10 amino acids. The germline gives CDR1 SQVTM, CDR2 ANQGSEA. DNA of the CDR3: TGCAGCATCAGCTACAATGAGCAGTTCTTC. Its protein product is CSISYNEQFF.

This clonotype appeared many times. This chain links TRBV7-2 with TRBJ2-1; D unclear. This CDR3 spans 13 amino acids. CDR1 is SGHTA, CDR2 FQGNSA, per germline. With 5 bases removed from V and 9 bases from J, the gap between germline ends came to 14 bases. Here the CDR3 reads CASSVGTVAEQFF. The CDR3, as DNA: TGTGCCAGCAGCGTAGGTACTGTGGCTGAGCAGTTCTTC.

Only a few counts were recorded for this clonotype. The chain has TRBV2 and TRBJ2-5, with a weak D call TRBD1 (6 bases). The CDR3 is 13 residues long. In germline, CDR1 is SNHLY, CDR2 FYNNEI. The ends were cut back, 7 bases at V and 3 bases at J, with 12 bases in the middle. The CDR3 sequence is CASTEGHKETQYF. CDR3 sequence (DNA): TGTGCCAGCACCGAGGGACACAAAGAGACCCAGTACTTC.

The chain is built from TRBV20-1 and TRBJ2-6; 7 bases are a match to TRBD1. The CDR3 sequence is 12 residues long. Per the germline V gene, CDR1 is DFQATT and CDR2 is SNEGSKA (reference sequence). V gave up 6 bases and J gave up 10 bases; unmatched junction bases: 6. CDR3 sequence reads: CSARDSLNVLTF. The CDR3 DNA follows: TGCAGTGCACGGGACAGTTTAAACGTCCTGACTTTC.

The CDR3 reads CASSFGGSRADTQYF. In DNA form, the CDR3 reads TGTGCCAGCAGTTTCGGCGGGAGTAGGGCAGATACGCAGTATTTT. The V call is TRBV27, the J call TRBJ2-3; 7 nucleotides line up with TRBD2. The CDR3 is made up of 15 amino acids. The germline V gene encodes CDR1 MNHEY and CDR2 SMNVEV (reference sequence). V shed 3 bases, J shed 4 bases, and the junction held 7 bases outside the gene matches.